This T cell receptor beta chain was documented in a study of T cell responses to AZD1222 COVID-19 vaccine. Method: immunoSEQ multiplex PCR; TCRdb's copy keeps in-frame clones and lacks some. The sample has approximately 50,000 clones; 85% are singletons. A few counts support this clone. This sample comprised peripheral blood, obtained on day 0 of MenACWY control vaccination. The source of this sequence is an adult in good health.

The CDR3, as DNA: TGCAGTGCTAGTCTAGGGGGGGAGACCCAGTACTTC. This gives the protein CSASLGGETQYF. This chain links TRBV20-1 with TRBJ2-5; D is perhaps TRBD1 or TRBD2 (6 bases each). The V gene lost 3 bases and the J gene lost 5 bases, with 10 bases spanning the gap. Germline V gene lookup returns CDR1 DFQATT and CDR2 SNEGSKA (reference sequence). The CDR3 is made up of 12 amino acids.